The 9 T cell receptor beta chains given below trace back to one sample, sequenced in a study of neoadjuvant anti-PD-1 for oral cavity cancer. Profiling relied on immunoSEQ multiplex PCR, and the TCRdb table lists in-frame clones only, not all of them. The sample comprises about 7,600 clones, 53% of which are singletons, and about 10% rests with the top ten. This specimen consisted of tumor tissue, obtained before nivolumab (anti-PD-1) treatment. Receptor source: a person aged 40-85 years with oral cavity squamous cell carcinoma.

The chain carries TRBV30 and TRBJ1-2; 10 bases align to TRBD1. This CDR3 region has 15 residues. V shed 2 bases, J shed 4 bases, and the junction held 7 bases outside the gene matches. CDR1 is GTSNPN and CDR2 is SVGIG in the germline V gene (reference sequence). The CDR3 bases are TGTGCCTGGAGTTGGGACGGGACAGGGGTCTATGGCTACACCTTC. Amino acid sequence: CAWSWDGTGVYGYTF.

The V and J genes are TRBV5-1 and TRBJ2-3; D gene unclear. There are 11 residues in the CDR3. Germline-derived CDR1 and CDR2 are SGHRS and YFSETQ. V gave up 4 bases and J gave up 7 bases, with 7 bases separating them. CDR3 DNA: TGCGCCAGCAGCCTTACGAATACGCAGTATTTT. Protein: CASSLTNTQYF.

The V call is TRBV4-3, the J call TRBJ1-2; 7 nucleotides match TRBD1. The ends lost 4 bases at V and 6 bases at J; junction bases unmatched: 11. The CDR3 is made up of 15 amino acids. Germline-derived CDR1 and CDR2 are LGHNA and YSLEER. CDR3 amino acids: CASSLQQGGRDGYTF. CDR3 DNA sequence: TGCGCCAGCAGCCTTCAGCAAGGGGGCCGGGATGGCTACACCTTC.

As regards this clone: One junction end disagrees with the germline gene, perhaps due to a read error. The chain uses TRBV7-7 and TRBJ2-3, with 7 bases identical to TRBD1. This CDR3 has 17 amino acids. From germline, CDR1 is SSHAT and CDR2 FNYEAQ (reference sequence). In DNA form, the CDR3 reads TGTGCTAGCAGCGAAACCCCACCGGGACAGATCACAGATACGCAGTATTTT. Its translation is CASSETPPGQITDTQYF.

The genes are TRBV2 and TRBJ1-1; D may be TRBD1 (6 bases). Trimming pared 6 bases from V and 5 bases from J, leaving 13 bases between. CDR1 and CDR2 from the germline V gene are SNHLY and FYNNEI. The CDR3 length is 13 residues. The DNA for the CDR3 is TGTGCCAGCAGCGGACTCAGGGGTACTGAAGCTTTCTTT. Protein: CASSGLRGTEAFF.

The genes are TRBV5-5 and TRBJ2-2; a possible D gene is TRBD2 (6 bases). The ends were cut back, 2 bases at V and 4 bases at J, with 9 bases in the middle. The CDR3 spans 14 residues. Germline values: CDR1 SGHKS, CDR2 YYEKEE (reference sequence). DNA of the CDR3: TGTGCCAGCAGCTTCGACGGGAGCACCGGGGAGCTGTTTTTT. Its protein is CASSFDGSTGELFF.

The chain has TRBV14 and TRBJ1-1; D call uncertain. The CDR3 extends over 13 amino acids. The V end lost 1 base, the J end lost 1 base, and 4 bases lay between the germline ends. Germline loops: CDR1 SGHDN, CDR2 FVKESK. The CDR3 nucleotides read TGTGCCAGCAGCCAAGCCCCGAACACTGAAGCTTTCTTT. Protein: CASSQAPNTEAFF.

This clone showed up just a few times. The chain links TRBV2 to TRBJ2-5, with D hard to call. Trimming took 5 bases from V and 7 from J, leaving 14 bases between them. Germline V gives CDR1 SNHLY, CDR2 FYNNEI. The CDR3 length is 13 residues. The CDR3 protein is CASSPNAERTQYF. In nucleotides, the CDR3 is TGTGCCAGCAGTCCGAACGCTGAGCGGACCCAGTACTTC.

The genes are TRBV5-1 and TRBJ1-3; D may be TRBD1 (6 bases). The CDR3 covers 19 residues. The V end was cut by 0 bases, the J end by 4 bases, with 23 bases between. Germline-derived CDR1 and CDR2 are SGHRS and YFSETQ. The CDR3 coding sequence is TGCGCCAGCAGCTTGGGAAGTCCGGGCTTCCTGGGGGCAGGAAACACCATATATTTT. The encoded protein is CASSLGSPGFLGAGNTIYF.